These T cell receptor beta chains were read from a single sample in a study of siplizumab effects on memory and regulatory T cells. Using immunoSEQ multiplex PCR, the repertoire was profiled, and TCRdb retains in-frame clones only, with some absent. The data contain about 100,000 clones, 91% of them singletons. Material for sequencing was CD4+ T cells sorted from blood. These receptors were obtained from a human donor in good health. Both conserved end residues are part of each CDR3. A D gene is named only where the DNA matches it firmly. Only some rows state a clone size, as once, few, many or a class for expanded clones.

d_call clone_size j_call v_call cdr3_aa cdr3_nt
- - TRBJ2-3 TRBV18 CASSPRQASTDTQYF TGTGCCAGCTCACCACGGCAAGCATCCACAGATACGCAGTATTTT
- - TRBJ2-7 TRBV28 CASSPAGTLSYEQYF TGTGCCAGCAGCCCGGCAGGGACTTTGTCCTACGAGCAGTACTTC
TRBD2 - TRBJ2-7 TRBV6-5 CASRSLAGDYEQYF TGTGCCAGCAGGTCACTAGCGGGGGACTACGAGCAGTACTTC
- - TRBJ2-5 TRBV7-6 CASSRQDSSETQYF TGTGCCAGCAGCCGTCAGGACAGTTCGGAGACCCAGTACTTC
- - TRBJ2-5 TRBV9 CASSVFGGETQYF TGTGCCAGCAGCGTATTTGGCGGAGAGACCCAGTACTTC
TRBD2 - TRBJ2-3 TRBV28 CASSAGGKWYTQYF TGTGCCAGCAGCGCGGGAGGGAAATGGTATACGCAGTATTTT
- - TRBJ2-5 TRBV4-1 CASSQEHKGAGGDTQYF TGCGCCAGCAGCCAAGAACATAAGGGCGCCGGCGGAGACACCCAGTACTTC
- - TRBJ2-5 TRBV15 CATSRVAGAIQETQYF TGTGCCACCAGCAGAGTTGCGGGGGCGATCCAAGAGACCCAGTACTTC
- - TRBJ2-1 TRBV13 CASTSGLRLSNEQFF TGTGCCAGCACCTCGGGTCTCCGCTTAAGCAATGAGCAGTTCTTC
- once TRBJ1-5 TRBV7-8 CASSPQGTSNQPQHF TGTGCCAGCAGCCCGCAGGGGACTAGCAATCAGCCCCAGCATTTT
- - TRBJ2-3 TRBV5-1 CASSLGTGGDTQYF TGCGCCAGCAGCTTGGGTACAGGAGGAGATACGCAGTATTTT
TRBD2 - TRBJ2-7 TRBV7-9 CASSLEIAGNYEQYF TGTGCCAGCAGCCTCGAAATAGCGGGGAACTACGAGCAGTACTTC
- - TRBJ1-1 TRBV19 CASSGRGARSTEAFF TGTGCCAGTAGTGGTCGCGGGGCCCGAAGCACTGAAGCTTTCTTT
- - TRBJ1-6 TRBV6-1 CASSSTGGNSPLHF TGTGCCAGCAGTAGTACAGGAGGAAATTCACCCCTCCACTTT
TRBD1 - TRBJ1-5 TRBV27 CASSSRGQGNQPQHF TGTGCCAGCAGTTCTCGGGGACAGGGCAATCAGCCCCAGCATTTT
TRBD2 - TRBJ2-1 TRBV2 CASSPPWLAGGYNEQFF TGTGCCAGCAGTCCACCTTGGCTAGCGGGGGGTTACAATGAGCAGTTCTTC
- once TRBJ2-1 TRBV5-1 CASSLGGRGPYYNEQFF TGCGCCAGCAGCTTGGGGGGGCGCGGACCTTACTACAATGAGCAGTTCTTC
- - TRBJ2-6 TRBV9 CASSERGAGANVLTF TGTGCCAGCAGCGAGAGGGGTGCTGGGGCCAACGTCCTGACTTTC
TRBD2 - TRBJ2-2 TRBV10-3 CAISASGDNTGELFF TGTGCCATCAGCGCTAGCGGGGATAACACCGGGGAGCTGTTTTTT
- - TRBJ1-4 TRBV9 CASSVGTTGPGEKLFF TGTGCCAGCAGCGTAGGGACCACAGGTCCCGGTGAAAAACTGTTTTTT
TRBD1 - TRBJ1-1 TRBV27 CASSSTLQGKGTEAFF TGTGCCAGCAGTTCGACACTACAGGGGAAAGGCACTGAAGCTTTCTTT
- - TRBJ2-5 TRBV2 CASQFQETQYF TGTGCCAGCCAGTTCCAAGAGACCCAGTACTTC
TRBD2 - TRBJ2-5 TRBV9 CASSVGSLAGNQETQYF TGTGCCAGCAGCGTAGGCTCACTAGCGGGGAACCAAGAGACCCAGTACTTC
- - TRBJ1-2 TRBV28 CASRGVGGAPDYGYTF TGTGCCAGCAGGGGAGTGGGGGGGGCCCCTGACTATGGCTACACCTTC
- - TRBJ2-7 TRBV28 CASTKDPSGEQYF TGTGCCAGCACCAAGGACCCTTCCGGCGAGCAGTACTTC
- - TRBJ1-2 TRBV6-4 CASSLSPTGQYGYTF TGTGCCAGCAGTTTGAGTCCAACAGGGCAATATGGCTACACCTTC
- - TRBJ1-2 TRBV11-2 CASSLGRSANYGYTF TGTGCCAGCAGCTTGGGGCGGTCGGCAAACTATGGCTACACCTTC
- many TRBJ1-6 TRBV6-1 CASSEQSSYNSPLHF TGTGCCAGCAGTGAACAGTCCTCCTATAATTCACCCCTCCACTTT
TRBD2 - TRBJ2-1 TRBV7-9 CASSLTSGGNDNEQFF TGTGCCAGCAGCTTAACTAGCGGGGGTAATGACAATGAGCAGTTCTTC
TRBD1 - TRBJ1-2 TRBV19 CASSIGGQGMYGYTF TGTGCCAGTAGTATAGGTGGACAGGGGATGTATGGCTACACCTTC
- - TRBJ1-1 TRBV6-5 CASSSGTWEAFF TGTGCCAGCAGCTCCGGGACATGGGAAGCTTTCTTT
- - TRBJ2-5 TRBV7-9 CASSPTGIKETQYF TGTGCCAGCAGCCCGACAGGTATCAAGGAGACCCAGTACTTC
- - TRBJ1-5 TRBV27 CASSPRGRGAGQPQHF TGTGCCAGCAGCCCTCGGGGGAGGGGCGCTGGGCAGCCCCAGCATTTT
- - TRBJ2-5 TRBV4-1 CASSQSRTQYF TGCGCCAGCAGCCAATCCCGGACCCAGTACTTC
- few TRBJ1-2 TRBV19 CASSGGVGYGYTF TGTGCCAGTAGTGGAGGGGTTGGCTATGGCTACACCTTC
TRBD1 - TRBJ2-3 TRBV10-3 CAISAQGADTQYF TGTGCCATCAGTGCACAGGGGGCAGATACGCAGTATTTT
- - TRBJ1-2 TRBV29-1 CSGGGSNYGYTF TGCAGCGGTGGGGGGTCTAACTATGGCTACACCTTC
TRBD1 - TRBJ1-4 TRBV25-1 CASSGSGTGREKLFF TGTGCCAGCAGTGGCTCGGGGACAGGGCGAGAAAAACTGTTTTTT
- - TRBJ2-2 TRBV2 CASSDRVVGELFF TGTGCCAGCAGTGACAGGGTGGTCGGGGAGCTGTTTTTT
TRBD2 - TRBJ2-5 TRBV18 CASSPRALAGYQETQYF TGTGCCAGCTCACCACGGGCCCTAGCGGGGTACCAAGAGACCCAGTACTTC